The present entry profiles one TCR beta chain with its context. This entry comes from a study of blood T cell repertoires in COVID-19. At the level of the study: Samples representing acute and convalescent COVID-19 were sourced from the United States, Italy and Spain. The analysed material was cDNA or gDNA that came from T cells, B-cell-depleted T cells, or PBMCs.

The CDR3 is 15 residues long. V shed 5 bases, J shed 3 bases, and the junction held 5 bases outside the gene matches. The germline gives CDR1 MDHEN, CDR2 SYDVKM. Sequenced by immunoSEQ multiplex PCR; TCRdb stores in-frame clones only, minus some. Here the sample spans some 66,000 clones, approximately 90% being singletons. The chain links TRBV28 to TRBJ2-7, with 12 positions matching TRBD2. The source material was peripheral blood. The sequence was collected from a human donor in a cohort sampled during active COVID-19. The CDR3 nucleotides read TGTGCCAGCAGTACTCCGGGACTAGCGGGCTACGAGCAGTACTTC. This translates into CASSTPGLAGYEQYF.